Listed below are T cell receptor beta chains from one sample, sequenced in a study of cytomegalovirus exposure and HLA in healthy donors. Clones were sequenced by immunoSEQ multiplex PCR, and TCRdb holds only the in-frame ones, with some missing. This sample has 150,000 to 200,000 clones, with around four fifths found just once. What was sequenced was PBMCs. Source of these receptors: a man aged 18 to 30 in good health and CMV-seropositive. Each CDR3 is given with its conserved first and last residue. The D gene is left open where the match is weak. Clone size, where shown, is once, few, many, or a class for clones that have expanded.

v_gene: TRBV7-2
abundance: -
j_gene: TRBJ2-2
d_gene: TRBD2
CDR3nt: TGTGCCAGCAGCCAGACTAGCGGGAGGAACACCGGGGAGCTGTTTTTT
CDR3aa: CASSQTSGRNTGELFF

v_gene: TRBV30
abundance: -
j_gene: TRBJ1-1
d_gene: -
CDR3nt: TGTGCCTGGAGCATAAACAGGAACACTGAAGCTTTCTTT
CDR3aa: CAWSINRNTEAFF

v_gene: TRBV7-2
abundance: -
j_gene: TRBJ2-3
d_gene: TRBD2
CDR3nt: TGTGCCAGCAGCTTGTGGGGGAGCGGGAGGGGGGATACGCAGTATTTT
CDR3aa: CASSLWGSGRGDTQYF

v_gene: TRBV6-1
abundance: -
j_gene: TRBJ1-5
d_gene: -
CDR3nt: TGTGCCAGCAGTCCGGGGATTGATCGCAATCAGCCCCAGCATTTT
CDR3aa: CASSPGIDRNQPQHF

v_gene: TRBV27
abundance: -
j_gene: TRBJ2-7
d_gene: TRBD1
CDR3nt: TGTGCCAGCAGCCCTCCGGGACAGTCATATCGCTACGAGCAGTACTTC
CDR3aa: CASSPPGQSYRYEQYF

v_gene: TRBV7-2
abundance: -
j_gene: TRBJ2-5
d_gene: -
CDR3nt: TGTGCCAGCAGCTTCTTCCGACTACCGGAGAAAGAAGAGACCCAGTACTTC
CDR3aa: CASSFFRLPEKEETQYF

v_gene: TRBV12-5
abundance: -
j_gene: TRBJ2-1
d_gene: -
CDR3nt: TGTGCTAGTGGTTTGGGTAGCGGCTCCAGCAATGAGCAGTTCTTC
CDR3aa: CASGLGSGSSNEQFF

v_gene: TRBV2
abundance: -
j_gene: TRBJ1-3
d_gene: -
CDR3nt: TGTGCCAGCAGCCAAGACAGCCTCTCTGGAAACACCATATATTTT
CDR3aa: CASSQDSLSGNTIYF

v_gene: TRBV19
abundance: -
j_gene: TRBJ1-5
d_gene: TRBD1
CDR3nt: TGTGCCAGTAGTGCTGGACAGGGGCACCAGCCCCAGCATTTT
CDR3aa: CASSAGQGHQPQHF

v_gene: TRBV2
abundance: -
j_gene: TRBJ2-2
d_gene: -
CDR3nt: TGTGCCAGCAGTTGGGGGACAACCGGGGAGCTGTTTTTT
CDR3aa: CASSWGTTGELFF

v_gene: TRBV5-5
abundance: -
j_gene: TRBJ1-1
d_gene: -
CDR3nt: TGTGCCAGCAGCATTAGGACTGTGAACACTGAAGCTTTCTTT
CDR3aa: CASSIRTVNTEAFF

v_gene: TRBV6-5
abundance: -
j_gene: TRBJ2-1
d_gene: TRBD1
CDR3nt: TGTGCCACCTGGGACAGTTTTAATGAGCAGTTCTTC
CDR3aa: CATWDSFNEQFF

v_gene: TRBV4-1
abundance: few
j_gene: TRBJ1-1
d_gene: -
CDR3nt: TGCGCCAGCAGCCTCACACCGGGAGGGAGGAACACTGAAGCTTTCTTT
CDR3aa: CASSLTPGGRNTEAFF

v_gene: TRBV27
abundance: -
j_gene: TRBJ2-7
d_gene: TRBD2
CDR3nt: TGTGCCAGCAGTTTGGGGGCTAGCGGGAGAAGGCTCTACGAGCAGTACTTC
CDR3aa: CASSLGASGRRLYEQYF

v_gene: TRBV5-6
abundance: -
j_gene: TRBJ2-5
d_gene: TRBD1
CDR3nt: TGTGCCAGCAGCTTGAGGACAGGGATCCAAGAGACCCAGTACTTC
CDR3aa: CASSLRTGIQETQYF

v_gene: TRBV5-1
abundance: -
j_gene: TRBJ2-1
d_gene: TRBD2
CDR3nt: TGCGCCAGCAGCTTGGTCTTAGCGGGAGGTTCCTACAATGAGCAGTTCTTC
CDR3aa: CASSLVLAGGSYNEQFF

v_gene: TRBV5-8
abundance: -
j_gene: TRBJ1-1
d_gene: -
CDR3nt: TGTGCCAGCAGCTTGGTTCCAGGGCGGGATGAAGCTTTCTTT
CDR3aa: CASSLVPGRDEAFF

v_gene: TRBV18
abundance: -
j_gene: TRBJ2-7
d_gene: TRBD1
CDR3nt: TGTGCCAGCCGGGACAGGGATCGCACCTACGAGCAGTACTTC
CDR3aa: CASRDRDRTYEQYF

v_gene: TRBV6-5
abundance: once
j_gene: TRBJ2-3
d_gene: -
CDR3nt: TGTGCCAGCAGTGGGCAGGGGCAGTGGCAGTATTTT
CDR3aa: CASSGQGQWQYF

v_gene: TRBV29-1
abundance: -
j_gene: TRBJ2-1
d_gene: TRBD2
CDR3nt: TGCAGCGTTGTGGGGACTAGCAATGAGCAGTTCTTC
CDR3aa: CSVVGTSNEQFF

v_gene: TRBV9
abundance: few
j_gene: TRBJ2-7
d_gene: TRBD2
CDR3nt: TGTGCCAGCAGCGAGGGGACTAGCGGGATTGTGCAGTACTTC
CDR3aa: CASSEGTSGIVQYF

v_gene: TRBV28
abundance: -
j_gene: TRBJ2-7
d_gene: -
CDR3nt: TGTGCCAGCAGTTTAGACAGGTACGAGCAGTACTTC
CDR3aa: CASSLDRYEQYF

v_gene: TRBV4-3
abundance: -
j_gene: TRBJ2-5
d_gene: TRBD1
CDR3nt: TGCGCCAGCAGCCAAAATACAGGGGGACAAGAGACCCAGTACTTC
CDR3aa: CASSQNTGGQETQYF

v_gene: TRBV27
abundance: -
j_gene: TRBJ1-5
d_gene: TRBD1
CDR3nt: TGTGCCAGCAGGGGGACAGGGGGCAATCAGCCCCAGCATTTT
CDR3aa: CASRGTGGNQPQHF

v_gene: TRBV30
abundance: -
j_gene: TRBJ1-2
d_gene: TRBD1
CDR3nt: TGTGCCTGGGACCGCGGGACAGGGCTCTATGGCTACACCTTC
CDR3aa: CAWDRGTGLYGYTF

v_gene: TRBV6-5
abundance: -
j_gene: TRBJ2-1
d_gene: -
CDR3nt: TGTGCCAGTGGTAGGGGGTCCCGGTCCTACAATGAGCAGTTCTTC
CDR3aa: CASGRGSRSYNEQFF